A selection of T cell receptor beta chains follows, all from one sample in a study of blood T cell repertoires in COVID-19. Repertoires were generated with immunoSEQ multiplex PCR, while TCRdb's copy carries only in-frame clones and drops some. The table includes about 59,000 clones, about 90% detected once. The sequencing input was peripheral blood. These receptor sequences come from a man older than 75 in a cohort sampled during active COVID-19. Both conserved end residues are part of each CDR3. Fields, in order: J gene, V gene, CDR3 length, CDR3 protein.

TRBJ1-5 | TRBV7-9 | 15 | CASSKDTSSNQPQHF
TRBJ1-6 | TRBV19 | 15 | CATSIGQGTDSPLHF
TRBJ2-1 | TRBV14 | 18 | CASSQDFEGKSSYNEQFF
TRBJ1-5 | TRBV5-1 | 20 | CASSLAGGQGVIRSNQPQHF
TRBJ2-3 | TRBV6-5 | 12 | CASSTKGGTQYF
TRBJ1-2 | TRBV2 | 15 | CASSEALRGSLGYTF
TRBJ2-2 | TRBV11-2 | 15 | CASSLNSQNTGELFF
TRBJ1-5 | TRBV6-5 | 14 | CASTDTDSNQPQHF
TRBJ1-2 | TRBV30 | 14 | CAWSVPHTGGGYTF
TRBJ2-5 | TRBV12-3/TRBV12-4 | 13 | CASSLQGGETQYF
TRBJ1-2 | TRBV6-6 | 12 | CASSYSRVGYTF
TRBJ2-1 | TRBV5-1 | 15 | CASSQQGADYNEQFF
TRBJ2-5 | TRBV15 | 13 | CATSRVSGGTQYF
TRBJ1-1 | TRBV12-3/TRBV12-4 | 13 | CASSLAGATEAFF
TRBJ2-1 | TRBV7-9 | 14 | CASSSLATYNEQFF
TRBJ1-1 | TRBV6-5 | 14 | CASRDRSTNTEAFF
TRBJ1-1 | TRBV6-5 | 13 | CASSLGYRGEAFF
TRBJ2-5 | TRBV3-1/TRBV3-2 | 15 | CASSQDTGGRETQYF
TRBJ2-1 | TRBV4-1 | 17 | CASSVILAGGSYNEQFF
TRBJ1-2 | TRBV6-2/TRBV6-3 | 13 | CASSYGPFYGYTF
TRBJ1-5 | TRBV20-1 | 13 | CSASRDRNQPQHF
TRBJ1-2 | TRBV7-2 | 15 | CASSPPGQGLGGYTF
TRBJ2-7 | TRBV30 | 15 | CAWSSGSGIGREQYF
TRBJ2-7 | TRBV30 | 14 | CAWSRDRVEYEQYF
TRBJ2-7 | TRBV12-3/TRBV12-4 | 13 | CASSSGQRNKQYF
TRBJ1-4 | TRBV7-9 | 15 | CASSPGQGAREKLFF
TRBJ2-3 | TRBV6-2/TRBV6-3 | 12 | CASSADRDTQYF
TRBJ1-5 | TRBV6-1 | 16 | CASSEGQGGSRQPQHF
TRBJ1-3 | TRBV30 | 15 | CAWSVVGVPGNTIYF
TRBJ2-7 | TRBV6-5 | 15 | CASSLSGLGSYEQYF
TRBJ1-1 | TRBV12-3/TRBV12-4 | 12 | CASSRGGTEAFF
TRBJ1-4 | TRBV4-3 | 15 | CASGGSGDPGEKLFF